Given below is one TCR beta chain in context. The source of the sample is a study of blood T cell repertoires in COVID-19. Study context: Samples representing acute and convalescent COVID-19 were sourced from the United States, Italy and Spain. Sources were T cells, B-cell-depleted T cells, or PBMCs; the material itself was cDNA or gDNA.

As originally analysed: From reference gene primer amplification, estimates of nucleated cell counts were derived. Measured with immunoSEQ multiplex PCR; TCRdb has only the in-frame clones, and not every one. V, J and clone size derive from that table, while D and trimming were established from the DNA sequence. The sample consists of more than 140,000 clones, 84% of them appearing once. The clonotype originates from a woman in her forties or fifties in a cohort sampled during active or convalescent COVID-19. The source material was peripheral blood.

In DNA form, the CDR3 reads TGTGCCAGCAGCGGCCGACTAGCGGGGCCATCCAATGAGCAGTTCTTC. This translates into CASSGRLAGPSNEQFF. The rearrangement uses TRBV11-2 and TRBJ2-1; the match to TRBD2 covers 11 bases. Trimming at V came to 5 bases and at J to 6 bases, leaving 9 bases not matched to a gene. The germline gives CDR1 SGHAT, CDR2 FQNNGV. The CDR3 consists of 16 residues.